The 20 T cell receptor beta chains below all came from one sample that was sequenced in a study of blood T cell repertoires in COVID-19. Only in-frame clones appear in the TCRdb table, and some are missing; sequencing was by immunoSEQ multiplex PCR. The sample includes approximately 260,000 clones, 70% to 85% of them seen just once. The sequencing input was peripheral blood. Receptor source: a woman of 80 years or more with active or convalescent COVID-19.

This clone was observed a few times. V and J are TRBV5-1 and TRBJ1-6, with D uncertain. Germline CDR1 SGHRS, CDR2 YFSETQ. V lost 2 bases to trimming and J lost 10 bases, with 19 bases between them. The CDR3 covers 16 residues. CDR3 sequence: CASSLVPGPRGSPLHF. The DNA for the CDR3 is TGCGCCAGCAGCTTAGTACCGGGTCCTCGAGGATCACCCCTCCACTTT.

The chain links TRBV4-1 to TRBJ2-3; maybe TRBD1 (6 bases). Trimming took 0 bases from V and 6 from J, leaving 10 bases between them. CDR3 length equals 14 residues. The germline V gene has CDR1 MGHRA and CDR2 YSYEKL. The CDR3 DNA sequence: TGCGCCAGCAGCCAAGAGGGGGCCCGGGATACGCAGTATTTT. It codes for CASSQEGARDTQYF.

CDR3 sequence reads: CASGSGGSTQYF. The CDR3, as DNA: TGCGCCAGCGGGTCCGGCGGGAGTACGCAGTATTTT. The chain is built from TRBV10-1 and TRBJ2-3, with 7 nucleotides matching TRBD2. This CDR3 spans 12 amino acids. V lost 8 bases and J lost 8; bases outside the gene matches: 7. CDR1 is WNHNN, CDR2 SYGVQD, per germline (reference sequence).

The chain employs TRBV28 and TRBJ2-7, with TRBD2 matching 8 bases. The CDR3 has 15 amino acids. Per germline, CDR1 MDHEN and CDR2 SYDVKM. With 6 bases clipped from V and 2 bases from J, the junction kept 9 bases outside the gene matches. The CDR3 is CASRNPGGPTYEQYF. The CDR3 DNA reads as TGTGCCAGCAGGAATCCGGGAGGGCCCACCTACGAGCAGTACTTC. The variable domain in full, completed from reference TRBV28 and TRBJ2-7, reads DVKVTQSSRYLVKRTGEKVFLECVQDMDHENMFWYRQDPGLGLRLIYFSYDVKMKEKGDIPEGYSVSREKKERFSLILESASTNQTSMYLCASRNPGGPTYEQYFGPGTRLTVT.

The chain links TRBV6-1 to TRBJ1-2; D ambiguous. Trimming shortened V by 2 bases and J by 2 bases, and 9 bases separated the two germline ends. The CDR3 consists of 14 residues. CDR1 is MNHNS, CDR2 SASEGT, per germline. DNA for the CDR3: TGTGCCAGCAGTGAACGGTACAGAAACTATGGCTACACCTTC. It codes for CASSERYRNYGYTF.

J is TRBJ2-5 and V is TRBV19, with 8 bases that match TRBD2. CDR1 and CDR2 from the germline V gene are LNHDA and SQIVND (reference sequence). V shed 8 bases, J shed 5 bases, and the junction held 7 bases outside the gene matches. The CDR3 extends over 13 amino acids. CDR3 nucleotide sequence: TGTGCCAGTCGTGGACTAGCCTCCGAGACCCAGTACTTC. This translates into CASRGLASETQYF.

This chain joins TRBV14 and TRBJ2-1; weak D call: TRBD2 (6 bases). The V end lost 2 bases, the J end lost 3 bases, and 8 bases lay between the germline ends. Germline V gene data show CDR1 as SGHDN and CDR2 as FVKESK. CDR3 length: 14 amino acids. The CDR3: CASSQRGSYNEQFF. For the CDR3, the DNA is TGTGCCAGCAGCCAACGGGGGAGCTACAATGAGCAGTTCTTC. Filled out from reference TRBV14 and TRBJ2-1, the complete variable domain reads EAGVTQFPSHSVIEKGQTVTLRCDPISGHDNLYWYRRVMGKEIKFLLHFVKESKQDESGMPNNRFLAERTGGTYSTLKVQPAELEDSGVYFCASSQRGSYNEQFFGPGTRLTVL.

In DNA, the CDR3 is TGTGCCAGCAGTTTCACAGGGCGAGGGGCTTTCTTT. This translates into CASSFTGRGAFF. The chain uses TRBV28 and TRBJ1-1; D perhaps matches TRBD1 (6 bases). With 3 bases removed from V and 11 bases from J, the gap between germline ends came to 13 bases. CDR3 length: 12 amino acids. Germline-derived CDR1 and CDR2 are MDHEN and SYDVKM.

The chain carries TRBV5-1 and TRBJ1-1; the D is unclear. Germline lookup yields CDR1 SGHRS and CDR2 YFSETQ. The V end was cut by 1 base, the J end by 4 bases, with 11 bases between. The CDR3 totals 14 residues. CDR3 DNA sequence: TGCGCCAGCAGCTTGCCCGGGGTTGGCACTGAAGCTTTCTTT. Its translation: CASSLPGVGTEAFF.

This clone was observed a few times. J is TRBJ2-2 and V is TRBV5-4, with 7 bases matching TRBD1. V shed 0 bases, J shed 0 bases, and the junction held 2 bases outside the gene matches. CDR3 length: 16 amino acids. In germline, CDR1 is SGHNT, CDR2 YYREEE (reference sequence). The chain's CDR3 is CASSLADRANTGELFF. As DNA, the CDR3 is TGTGCCAGCAGCTTGGCTGACAGGGCGAACACCGGGGAGCTGTTTTTT.

The J gene is TRBJ2-1, the V gene TRBV5-1; TRBD1 aligns across 8 bases. Germline V lookup: CDR1 SGHRS, CDR2 YFSETQ. Trimming removed 4 bases from V and 2 bases from J; junction bases left unmatched: 5. This CDR3 is built from 15 residues. The CDR3 region has the DNA TGCGCCAGCAGCACTTCGACAGGGGCCTACAATGAGCAGTTCTTC. Protein: CASSTSTGAYNEQFF.

The V and J genes are TRBV29-1 and TRBJ2-5; 7 bases align to TRBD2. CDR1 SQVTM and CDR2 ANQGSEA come from the germline V gene. The CDR3 is 13 residues long. V trimming: 4 bases; J trimming: 2 bases; junction bases outside the gene matches: 4. CDR3 nucleotide sequence: TGCAGCGTTGGGGGGGGGAAACAAGAGACCCAGTACTTC. Translation gives CSVGGGKQETQYF. The full variable domain, in which reference TRBV29-1 and TRBJ2-5 provide the parts outside the CDR3, is SAVISQKPSRDICQRGTSLTIQCQVDSQVTMMFWYRQQPGQSLTLIATANQGSEATYESGFVIDKFPISRPNLTFSTLTVSNMSPEDSSIYLCSVGGGKQETQYFGPGTRLLVL.

The chain has TRBV3-1 (or the pseudogene TRBV3-2) and TRBJ1-1, with TRBD1 matching 7 bases. Unmatched junction bases numbered 5, after V lost 2 bases and J lost 5 bases. Germline V CDR1 and CDR2: LGHDT, YNNKEL (reference sequence). This CDR3 is 14 amino acids long. The CDR3 DNA sequence: TGTGCCAGCAGCCAACGGACAGGTGGGACTGAAGCTTTCTTT. Encoded protein: CASSQRTGGTEAFF.

This clone showed up just a few times. The chain has TRBV7-2 and TRBJ2-1; TRBD2 might be the D (5 bases). The germline gives CDR1 SGHTA, CDR2 FQGNSA. V was shortened by 2 bases and J by 0 bases, with 8 bases between the two germline ends. The CDR3 runs 15 residues. The CDR3 here is CASSLLGSSYNEQFF. Here the CDR3 DNA reads TGTGCCAGCAGCTTACTTGGGAGCTCCTACAATGAGCAGTTCTTC.

The chain links TRBV7-9 to TRBJ2-3; 7 nucleotides align to TRBD2. The CDR3 has 16 amino acids. The germline gives CDR1 SEHNR, CDR2 FQNEAQ (reference sequence). V dropped 2 bases and J dropped 6; count of bases not matched to a gene: 11. The CDR3 reads CASSLRLAVSWDTQYF. The CDR3, as DNA: TGTGCCAGCAGCTTAAGGCTAGCGGTCTCGTGGGATACGCAGTATTTT.

The V and J genes are TRBV6-5 and TRBJ1-3; 10 bases fit TRBD1. With 6 bases clipped from V and 4 bases from J, the junction kept 6 bases outside the gene matches. This CDR3 spans 15 amino acids. In germline, CDR1 is MNHEY, CDR2 SVGAGI. CDR3 in DNA: TGTGCCAGCAGCAACGACAGGGGGCAAGGAAACACCATATATTTT. This translates into CASSNDRGQGNTIYF.

This sequence joins TRBV5-8 and TRBJ2-3; D possibly corresponds to TRBD1 (6 bases). Germline-derived CDR1 and CDR2 are SGHTS and YDEGEE. The CDR3 length is 15 residues. Between the trimmed V and J ends, which lost 1 base and 4 bases, there was a span of 13 bases. The CDR3 DNA reads TGTGCCAGCAGCTTGTTAGGGGGAGCTGCAGATACGCAGTATTTT. Its protein is CASSLLGGAADTQYF.

The genes are TRBV9 and TRBJ2-7, with D possibly matching TRBD2 (6 bases). The V end was cut by 0 bases, the J end by 3 bases, with 28 bases between. The germline V gene encodes CDR1 SGDLS and CDR2 YYNGEE. This CDR3 region has 20 residues. CDR3 residues: CASSVGGEDIYQNRYYEQYF. The CDR3 region has the DNA TGTGCCAGCAGCGTAGGAGGGGAGGATATTTATCAGAATCGATACTACGAGCAGTACTTC. Filled out from reference TRBV9 and TRBJ2-7, the complete variable domain reads DSGVTQTPKHLITATGQRVTLRCSPRSGDLSVYWYQQSLDQGLQFLIQYYNGEERAKGNILERFSAQQFPDLHSELNLSSLELGDSALYFCASSVGGEDIYQNRYYEQYFGPGTRLTVT.

This clone has just a few counts. The chain combines TRBV27 with TRBJ1-4; possibly TRBD1 for D (5 bases). This CDR3 is built from 13 residues. Trimming removed 6 bases from V and 8 bases from J, with 13 bases in between. Germline V gene sequence: CDR1 MNHEY, CDR2 SMNVEV (reference sequence). The CDR3 bases are TGTGCCAGCAGAGATACAGGTCGGGAAAAACTGTTTTTT. Protein product: CASRDTGREKLFF.

This clone was observed a handful of times. J is TRBJ2-1 and V is TRBV28; 7 bases fit TRBD2. This CDR3 comprises 17 residues. The J segment lost 8 bases and the V segment lost 6 bases, leaving 19 bases of the junction unmatched. Germline V CDR1 and CDR2: MDHEN, SYDVKM. The CDR3 DNA reads as TGTGCCAGCAGACCGTCCCCGGGACTAACGGGTGACTATGAGCAGTTCTTC. It yields the protein CASRPSPGLTGDYEQFF. The full variable domain, rest sourced from reference TRBV28 and TRBJ2-1, is DVKVTQSSRYLVKRTGEKVFLECVQDMDHENMFWYRQDPGLGLRLIYFSYDVKMKEKGDIPEGYSVSREKKERFSLILESASTNQTSMYLCASRPSPGLTGDYEQFFGPGTRLTVL.